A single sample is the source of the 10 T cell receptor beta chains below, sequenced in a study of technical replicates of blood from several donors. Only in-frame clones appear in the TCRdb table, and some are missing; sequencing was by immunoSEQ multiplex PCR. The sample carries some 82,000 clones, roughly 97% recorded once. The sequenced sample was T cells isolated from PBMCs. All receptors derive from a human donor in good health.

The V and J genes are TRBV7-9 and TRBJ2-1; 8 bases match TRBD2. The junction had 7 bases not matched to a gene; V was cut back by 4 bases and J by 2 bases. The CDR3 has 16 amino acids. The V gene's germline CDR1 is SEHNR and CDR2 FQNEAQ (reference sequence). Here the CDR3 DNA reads TGTGCCAGCAGCTCAAATAGCGGGGAGGCCTACAATGAGCAGTTCTTC. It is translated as CASSSNSGEAYNEQFF.

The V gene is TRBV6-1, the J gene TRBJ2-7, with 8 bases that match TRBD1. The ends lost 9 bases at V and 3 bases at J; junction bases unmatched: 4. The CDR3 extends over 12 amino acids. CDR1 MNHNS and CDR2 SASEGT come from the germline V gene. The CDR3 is CASRDRLYEQYF. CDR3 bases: TGTGCCAGTAGGGACAGGCTCTACGAGCAGTACTTC.

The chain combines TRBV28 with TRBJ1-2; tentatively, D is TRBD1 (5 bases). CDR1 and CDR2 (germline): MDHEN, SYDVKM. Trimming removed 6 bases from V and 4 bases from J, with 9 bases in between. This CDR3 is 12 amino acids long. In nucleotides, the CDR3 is TGTGCCAGCAGGCCGGGGGGCTATGGCTACACCTTC. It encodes CASRPGGYGYTF.

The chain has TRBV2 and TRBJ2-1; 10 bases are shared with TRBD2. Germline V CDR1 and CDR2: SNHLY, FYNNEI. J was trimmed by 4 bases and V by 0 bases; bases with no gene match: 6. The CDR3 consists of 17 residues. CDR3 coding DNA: TGTGCCAGCAGTGAAGCGCTAGCGGGGGTCCCTTACAATGAGCAGTTCTTC. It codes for CASSEALAGVPYNEQFF.

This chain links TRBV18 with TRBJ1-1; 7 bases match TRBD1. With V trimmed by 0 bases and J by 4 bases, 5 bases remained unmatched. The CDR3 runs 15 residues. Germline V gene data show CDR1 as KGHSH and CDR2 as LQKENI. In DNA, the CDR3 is TGTGCCAGCTCACCACCCCGACAGGGACCCACTGAAGCTTTCTTT. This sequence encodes CASSPPRQGPTEAFF.

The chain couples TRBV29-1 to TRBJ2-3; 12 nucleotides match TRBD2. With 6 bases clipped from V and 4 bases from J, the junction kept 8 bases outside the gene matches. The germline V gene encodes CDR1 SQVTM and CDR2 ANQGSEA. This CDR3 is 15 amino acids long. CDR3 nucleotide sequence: TGCAGCGTCAAACGACTAGCGGGAGACGCAGATACGCAGTATTTT. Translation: CSVKRLAGDADTQYF.

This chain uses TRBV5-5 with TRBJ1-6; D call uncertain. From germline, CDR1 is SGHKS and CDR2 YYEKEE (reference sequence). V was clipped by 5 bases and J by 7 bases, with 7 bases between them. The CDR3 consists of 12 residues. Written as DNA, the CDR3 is TGTGCCAGCAGGTTCAAAAATTCACCCCTCCACTTT. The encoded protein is CASRFKNSPLHF.

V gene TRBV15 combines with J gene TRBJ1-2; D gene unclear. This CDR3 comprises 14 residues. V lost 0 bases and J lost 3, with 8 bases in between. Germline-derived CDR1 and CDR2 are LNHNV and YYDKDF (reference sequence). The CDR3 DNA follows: TGTGCCACCAGCAGAGATCCAGGCCACTATGGCTACACCTTC. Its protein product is CATSRDPGHYGYTF.

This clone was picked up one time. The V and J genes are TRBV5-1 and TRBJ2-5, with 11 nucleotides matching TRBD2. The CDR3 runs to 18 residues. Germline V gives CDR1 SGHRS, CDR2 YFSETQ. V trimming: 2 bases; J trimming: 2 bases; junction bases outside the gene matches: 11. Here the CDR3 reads CASSFGGGTSGTQETQYF. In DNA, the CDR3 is TGCGCCAGCAGCTTTGGGGGTGGGACTAGCGGCACACAAGAGACCCAGTACTTC.

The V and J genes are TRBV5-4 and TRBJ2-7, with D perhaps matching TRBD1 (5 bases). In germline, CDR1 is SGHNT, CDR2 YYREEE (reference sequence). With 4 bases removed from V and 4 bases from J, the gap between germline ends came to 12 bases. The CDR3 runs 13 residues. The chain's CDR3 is CASSLQQGYEQYF. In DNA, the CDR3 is TGTGCCAGCAGCCTGCAGCAGGGTTACGAGCAGTACTTC.